The 5 T cell receptor beta chains below all came from one sample that was sequenced in a study of CD8+CD57+ T cells in acquired aplastic anemia. Sequencing involved patients with CD8+CD57+ cell expansion previously shown by flow cytometry. Researchers used genomic DNA as the template to profile TCR beta VDJ and CDR3. From the reads, TCRdb called clonotypes with MiXCR, one entry per CDR3 protein. The data hold more than 150,000 distinct CDR3 sequences, with roughly half observed a single time. Sequencing was carried out using sorted CD4+, CD8+, or CD8+CD57+ T cells (not recorded which) from PBMCs. All receptors come from a human donor with aplastic anemia.

This sequence joins TRBV24-1 and TRBJ2-5, with D unresolved. Germline lookup yields CDR1 KGHDR and CDR2 SFDVKD. CDR3 length: 16 residues. V was pared by 0 bases and J by 5 bases, with 15 bases between. The CDR3 reads CATSDLKTAPEETQYF. The DNA for the CDR3 is TGTGCCACCAGTGATTTGAAAACGGCCCCTGAGGAGACCCAGTACTTC.

The V call is TRBV20-1, the J call TRBJ2-7; the match to TRBD2 covers 8 bases. Germline assignment: CDR1 DFQATT and CDR2 SNEGSKA (reference sequence). V lost 6 bases to trimming and J lost 2 bases; unmatched junction nucleotides: 9. This CDR3 is built from 14 residues. The CDR3 coding sequence is TGCAGTGCCGAAAGAGCGGGGGCCCCCTACGAGCAGTACTTC. As protein: CSAERAGAPYEQYF.

This sequence joins TRBV7-8 and TRBJ1-1; D gene uncertain. This CDR3 contains 13 residues. Trimming removed 4 bases at V and 3 bases at J, with 9 bases between. The germline gives CDR1 SGHVS, CDR2 FQNEAQ. CDR3 residues: CASSWTMDTEAFF. CDR3 nucleotide sequence: TGTGCCAGCAGCTGGACGATGGACACTGAAGCTTTCTTT.

This clonotype has ten or more counts. V is TRBV5-1 and J is TRBJ1-1; D not resolved. The V gene lost 5 bases and the J gene lost 1 base, with 18 bases spanning the gap. The CDR3 runs to 16 residues. Per the germline V gene, CDR1 is SGHRS and CDR2 is YFSETQ. The CDR3 spells CASSPGLHLRNTEAFF. The CDR3 DNA is TGCGCCAGCAGTCCAGGACTACACCTCCGGAACACTGAAGCTTTCTTT.

This clonotype was counted between two and nine times. The J gene is TRBJ2-7, the V gene TRBV10-3, with 8 bases identical to TRBD2. From germline, CDR1 is ENHRY and CDR2 SYGVKD. Trimming took 6 bases from V and 5 from J; bases not matched to a gene: 12. CDR3 length: 15 amino acids. CDR3 bases: TGTGCCATCAGGTCGGTAGCGGGGCCGAAGAACGAGCAGTACTTC. It encodes CAIRSVAGPKNEQYF.